What follows are 21 T cell receptor beta chains derived from one specimen sequenced in a study of blood T cells in healthy people across ages. Alongside a J-beta primer mix, a sample-barcoded 5' primer served in a second PCR lasting about 7 to 11 cycles. TCRdb called the 5' RACE reads again in MiXCR, with one record for every CDR3 protein. The sample contains fewer than 700,000 distinct CDR3 sequences, around 50% of which appear only once. Sequenced sample: blood. All receptors come from a man older than 75 in good health.

This clonotype was seen more than once but under ten times. The gene calls are TRBV2 and TRBJ2-5; D is unclear. Germline lookup yields CDR1 SNHLY and CDR2 FYNNEI. This CDR3 has 14 amino acids. Trimming stripped 6 bases from V and 2 bases from J, with 13 bases between. CDR3 region: CASSLNLPQETQYF. In nucleotides, the CDR3 is TGTGCCAGCAGCTTAAACCTCCCACAAGAGACCCAGTACTTC.

The chain links TRBV5-1 to TRBJ2-3; D unresolved. This CDR3 region has 14 residues. V was cut by 0 bases and J by 2 bases, with 7 bases left in between. Germline CDR1 reads SGHRS; CDR2 reads YFSETQ. CDR3 nucleotides: TGCGCCAGCAGCTTGGCCCCGGACACAGATACGCAGTATTTT. Its protein product is CASSLAPDTDTQYF.

The chain joins TRBV12-3 or TRBV12-4 to TRBJ2-3; D is possibly TRBD1 or TRBD2 (5 bases each). The V end lost 0 bases, the J end lost 2 bases, and 12 bases lay between the germline ends. The CDR3 sequence is 16 residues long. Here the CDR3 reads CASSLAGRGPTDTQYF. CDR3 coding DNA: TGTGCCAGCAGTTTAGCAGGACGGGGCCCCACAGATACGCAGTATTTT.

The V gene is TRBV20-1, the J gene TRBJ1-2, with 8 bases lining up with TRBD1. With V trimmed by 3 bases and J by 4 bases, 4 bases remained unmatched. CDR3 length: 13 residues. CDR1 and CDR2 (germline): DFQATT, SNEGSKA (reference sequence). The CDR3 here is CSARTGTGYGYTF. CDR3 nucleotide sequence: TGCAGTGCTAGGACCGGGACAGGCTATGGCTACACCTTC.

This clonotype was seen repeatedly, ten times or more. The chain combines TRBV7-9 with TRBJ2-7, with 7 positions matching TRBD2. V gave up 5 bases and J gave up 7 bases; unmatched junction bases: 5. The CDR3 sequence is 12 residues long. Germline V CDR1 and CDR2: SEHNR, FQNEAQ (reference sequence). Here the CDR3 DNA reads TGTGCCAGCAGCAGGGGAGGGCTGGAGCAGTACTTC. Protein sequence: CASSRGGLEQYF.

This rearrangement joins TRBV4-2 to TRBJ2-3, with TRBD2 matching 9 bases. CDR3 length equals 17 residues. Germline lookup yields CDR1 LGHNA and CDR2 YNFKEQ. The V and J ends lost 4 bases and 4 bases, in that order; junction bases with no gene match: 12. CDR3 bases: TGTGCCAGCAGCCCACTCTCGGGCGGGAGGGCCCCAGATACGCAGTATTTT. Its protein is CASSPLSGGRAPDTQYF.

This clonotype was picked up a small number of times. This sequence joins TRBV24-1 and TRBJ2-6; D tentatively reads TRBD1 or TRBD2 (7 bases each). Germline V gene sequence: CDR1 KGHDR, CDR2 SFDVKD. The length of the CDR3 is 18 residues. V lost 5 bases to trimming and J lost 0 bases, with 16 bases between them. For the CDR3, the DNA is TGTGCCACCAGTGGCCTGACAGGGAGGGGCTCTGGGGCCAACGTCCTGACTTTC. It yields the protein CATSGLTGRGSGANVLTF.

This clonotype came up a few times. V is TRBV3-1 and J is TRBJ2-5, with a weak D call TRBD1 (6 bases). CDR1 is LGHDT, CDR2 YNNKEL, per germline (reference sequence). The CDR3 extends over 15 amino acids. Trimming left V 3 bases short and J 2 bases short, with 13 bases between. Here the CDR3 DNA reads TGTGCCAGCAGCCAGGAACAGGGCTCTCAAGAGACCCAGTACTTC. This gives the protein CASSQEQGSQETQYF.

J is TRBJ1-2 and V is TRBV10-3, with D possibly being TRBD1 (5 bases). In germline, CDR1 is ENHRY, CDR2 SYGVKD. Deletions cut 3 bases from V and 7 bases from J, with 12 bases between. This CDR3 comprises 13 residues. The CDR3 region has the DNA TGTGCCATCAGTGACGGGACCTCGAGTGGCTACACCTTC. Protein product: CAISDGTSSGYTF.

The rearrangement links TRBV21-1 to TRBJ1-2; the table calls TRBD1, which could not be checked here. TRBV21-1 constitutes a pseudogene. The CDR3 sequence is 17 residues long. The CDR3 coding sequence is TGTGCCAGCAGCACTAGATGGGACAGGGGTGTTGAAAATGGCTACACCTTC. As protein: CASSTRWDRGVENGYTF.

J is TRBJ2-7 and V is TRBV6-2 or TRBV6-3, with TRBD2 identical over 8 bases. Looked up from germline, CDR1 is MNHEY and CDR2 is SVGEGT. The V and J ends lost 0 bases and 10 bases, in that order; junction bases with no gene match: 14. The CDR3 is made up of 16 amino acids. This chain's CDR3 is CASSYSGRVTGGAQYF. CDR3 DNA sequence: TGTGCCAGCAGTTACTCTGGGCGGGTCACGGGAGGGGCCCAGTACTTC.

The chain joins TRBV7-2 to TRBJ2-3, with 11 bases identical to TRBD2. V was pared by 5 bases and J by 7 bases, with 5 bases of the junction left unmatched. CDR3 length: 14 amino acids. Germline V gene data show CDR1 as SGHTA and CDR2 as FQGNSA. CDR3 coding DNA: TGTGCCAGCAGCCCTAGCGGGGGGTCAAATACGCAGTATTTT. Amino acid sequence: CASSPSGGSNTQYF.

This rearrangement joins TRBV10-3 to TRBJ1-5; unclear D gene. Per germline, CDR1 ENHRY and CDR2 SYGVKD. Trimming removed 0 bases from V and 1 base from J, with 4 bases in between. This CDR3 has 14 residues. DNA of the CDR3: TGTGCCATCAGTGAGTCGGTAAGCAATCAGCCCCAGCATTTT. Translation: CAISESVSNQPQHF.

The chain is built from TRBV6-6 and TRBJ1-5; D may be TRBD1 (5 bases). This CDR3 is built from 17 residues. V lost 7 bases, J lost 4 bases, and 23 bases lay in between. Germline assignment: CDR1 MNHNY and CDR2 SVGAGI (reference sequence). CDR3 loop: CASNAGLGGGGNQPQHF. The CDR3 DNA sequence: TGTGCCAGCAACGCGGGGCTCGGGGGTGGGGGAAATCAGCCCCAGCATTTT.

J is TRBJ2-7 and V is TRBV30; the D gene could be TRBD1 or TRBD2 (5 bases each). CDR3 size: 13 residues. The V end was cut by 1 base, the J end by 7 bases, with 14 bases between. The germline V gene has CDR1 GTSNPN and CDR2 SVGIG (reference sequence). The CDR3 sequence is CAWSGSGSKEQYF. For the CDR3, the DNA is TGTGCCTGGAGTGGGTCAGGGAGTAAAGAGCAGTACTTC.

The V call is TRBV20-1, the J call TRBJ1-2, with TRBD1 matching over 8 bases. CDR3 length: 13 amino acids. Looked up from germline, CDR1 is DFQATT and CDR2 is SNEGSKA (reference sequence). V was clipped by 2 bases and J by 4 bases; unmatched bases: 3. As DNA, the CDR3 is TGCAGTGCTAGACGGGACAGGTCCTATGGCTACACCTTC. It specifies CSARRDRSYGYTF.

V gene TRBV29-1 combines with J gene TRBJ1-4; no definite D call. The V gene lost 1 base and the J gene lost 5 bases, with 17 bases spanning the gap. Germline V gives CDR1 SQVTM, CDR2 ANQGSEA. CDR3 size: 16 residues. The chain's CDR3 is CSVEAGSDHTNEKLFF. The CDR3 DNA sequence: TGCAGCGTTGAAGCGGGGAGTGATCATACGAATGAAAAACTGTTTTTT.

The rearrangement links TRBV29-1 to TRBJ2-4; perhaps D is TRBD1 or TRBD2 (5 bases each). The tail of the sequence fits TRBJ2-7 better, so the J call may be wrong. This CDR3 has 14 amino acids. CDR1 SQVTM and CDR2 ANQGSEA come from the germline V gene. The CDR3 bases are TGCAGCGCGGCGCAACGGGGACGGACTTACGAGCAGTACTTC. It codes for CSAAQRGRTYEQYF.

The V gene is TRBV24-1, the J gene TRBJ2-1, with D perhaps given as TRBD1 or TRBD2 (5 bases each). The V gene lost 4 bases and the J gene lost 6 bases, with 24 bases spanning the gap. The CDR3 loop spans 18 amino acids. In germline, CDR1 is KGHDR, CDR2 SFDVKD. CDR3 residues: CATSDPGWSGTGPNEQFF. In DNA, the CDR3 is TGTGCCACCAGTGACCCCGGGTGGTCTGGGACCGGACCCAATGAGCAGTTCTTC.

The chain joins TRBV29-1 to TRBJ2-7; 8 bases fit TRBD1. This CDR3 contains 14 residues. With 0 bases clipped from V and 3 bases from J, the junction kept 4 bases outside the gene matches. Germline V gene data show CDR1 as SQVTM and CDR2 as ANQGSEA. The CDR3 here is CSVEEAGGGYEQYF. The DNA for the CDR3 is TGCAGCGTTGAAGAAGCAGGGGGCGGCTACGAGCAGTACTTC.

The chain recombines TRBV5-6 with TRBJ1-2; TRBD1 agrees at 8 bases. V dropped 4 bases and J dropped 4; count of bases not matched to a gene: 9. From germline, CDR1 is SGHDT and CDR2 YYEEEE. The CDR3 loop spans 15 amino acids. CDR3 coding DNA: TGTGCCAGCAGCCTTAGGACAGGGACCTCCTATGGCTACACCTTC. This encodes CASSLRTGTSYGYTF. Supplemented by reference TRBV5-6 and TRBJ1-2, the full variable domain reads DAGVTQSPTHLIKTRGQQVTLRCSPKSGHDTVSWYQQALGQGPQFIFQYYEEEERQRGNFPDRFSGHQFPNYSSELNVNALLLGDSALYLCASSLRTGTSYGYTFGSGTRLTVV.